Shown below are 6 T cell receptor beta chains from a single sample sequenced in a study of cytotoxic CD8 clonotypes in ibrutinib-treated CLL. The method was immunoSEQ multiplex PCR; TCRdb's version includes in-frame clones alone and lacks a portion of them. The sample has some 300,000 clones; 80% are singletons. The specimen was PBMCs, collected before ibrutinib treatment. Receptors originate from a human donor with chronic lymphocytic leukemia.

The gene calls are TRBV19 and TRBJ1-2; a possible D gene is TRBD1 (6 bases). The germline CDR1 and CDR2 sequences are LNHDA and SQIVND (reference sequence). The CDR3 consists of 15 residues. Trimming stripped 6 bases from V and 1 base from J, with 15 bases between. In nucleotides, the CDR3 is TGTGCCAGTAGCAAAGGACAGAGAGATAACTATGGCTACACCTTC. It yields the protein CASSKGQRDNYGYTF.

The chain joins TRBV13 to TRBJ2-5; D gene ambiguous. Germline CDR1 reads PRHDT; CDR2 reads FYEKMQ (reference sequence). The CDR3 is 13 amino acids. V lost 5 bases and J lost 4, with 11 bases in between. The CDR3 DNA reads TGTGCCAGCAGCACGCGGCCACCAGAGACCCAGTACTTC. This sequence encodes CASSTRPPETQYF.

The V call is TRBV7-8, the J call TRBJ2-3; D unresolved. The CDR3 has 14 residues. Germline V CDR1 and CDR2: SGHVS, FQNEAQ. Trimming left V 7 bases short and J 0 bases short, with 11 bases between. CDR3 sequence reads: CASTRLGSTDTQYF. The CDR3 nucleotides read TGTGCCAGCACTCGGCTGGGCAGCACAGATACGCAGTATTTT.

This clone was observed a handful of times. CDR3 nucleotides: TGCGCCAGCAGCTTGGCGTGGGACCGTGATGAGCAGTTCTTC. Encoded protein: CASSLAWDRDEQFF. This chain joins TRBV5-1 and TRBJ2-1; D may correspond to TRBD1 or TRBD2 (5 bases each). This CDR3 contains 14 residues. Germline assignment: CDR1 SGHRS and CDR2 YFSETQ. Trimming removed 0 bases at V and 8 bases at J, with 12 bases between. The complete variable domain, with remaining parts taken from reference TRBV5-1 and TRBJ2-1, reads KAGVTQTPRYLIKTRGQQVTLSCSPISGHRSVSWYQQTPGQGLQFLFEYFSETQRNKGNFPGRFSGRQFSNSRSEMNVSTLELGDSALYLCASSLAWDRDEQFFGPGTRLTVL.

This clone was seen more than once but under ten times. This rearrangement joins TRBV11-2 to TRBJ1-2; D remains ambiguous. Deletions cut 5 bases from V and 8 bases from J, with 15 bases between. The CDR3 has 13 residues. Germline lookup yields CDR1 SGHAT and CDR2 FQNNGV. The CDR3 DNA follows: TGTGCCAGCAGCAAGGCGACGTTTAGGGGCTACACCTTC. It codes for CASSKATFRGYTF. The variable domain in full, with the rest retrieved from reference TRBV11-2 and TRBJ1-2, is EAGVAQSPRYKIIEKRQSVAFWCNPISGHATLYWYQQILGQGPKLLIQFQNNGVVDDSQLPKDRFSAERLKGVDSTLKIQPAKLEDSAVYLCASSKATFRGYTFGSGTRLTVV.

The rearrangement uses TRBV27 and TRBJ2-3; maybe TRBD2 (5 bases). The ends were cut back, 5 bases at V and 4 bases at J, with 13 bases in the middle. Germline V gives CDR1 MNHEY, CDR2 SMNVEV (reference sequence). CDR3 length: 14 residues. The chain's CDR3 is CASSLRDIADTQYF. In nucleotides, the CDR3 is TGTGCCAGCAGTCTACGGGATATAGCAGATACGCAGTATTTT.